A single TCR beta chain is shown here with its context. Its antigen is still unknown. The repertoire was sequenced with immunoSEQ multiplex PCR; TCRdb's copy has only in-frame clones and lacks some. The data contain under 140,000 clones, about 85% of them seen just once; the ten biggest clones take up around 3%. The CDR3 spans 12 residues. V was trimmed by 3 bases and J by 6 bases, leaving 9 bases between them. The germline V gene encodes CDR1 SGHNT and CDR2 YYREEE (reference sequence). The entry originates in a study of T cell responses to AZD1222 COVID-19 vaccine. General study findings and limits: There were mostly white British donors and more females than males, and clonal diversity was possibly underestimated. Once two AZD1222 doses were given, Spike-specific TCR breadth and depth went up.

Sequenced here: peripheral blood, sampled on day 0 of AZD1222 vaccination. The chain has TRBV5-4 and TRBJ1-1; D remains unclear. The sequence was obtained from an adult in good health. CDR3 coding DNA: TGTGCCAGCAGCTCAGAGGTCCCTGAAGCTTTCTTT. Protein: CASSSEVPEAFF.